These 3 T cell receptor beta chains were all obtained from the same sample, sequenced in a study of circulating and synovial CD4+ cells in juvenile arthritis. The method was immunoSEQ multiplex PCR; TCRdb's version includes in-frame clones alone and lacks a portion of them. The table includes 30,000 to 40,000 clones, about 95% detected once. The sequenced sample consisted of CD4+ T cells from blood. The receptors come from a human donor with juvenile idiopathic arthritis.

The chain has TRBV19 and TRBJ1-2, with D possibly being TRBD1 (6 bases). The CDR3 is 13 residues long. CDR1 LNHDA and CDR2 SQIVND come from the germline V gene (reference sequence). Trimming took off 5 bases at V and 8 bases at J, with 15 bases between the two ends. CDR3 amino acids: CASSLQGLQGYTF. The CDR3 coding sequence is TGTGCCAGTAGTCTCCAGGGGCTTCAGGGCTACACCTTC.

Concerning this clone itself: Different DNA sequences within this sample yield the same CDR3. This chain uses TRBV27 with TRBJ1-6; tentatively, D is TRBD1 (5 bases). Germline loops: CDR1 MNHEY, CDR2 SMNVEV (reference sequence). The germline V and J ends were trimmed by 9 bases and 1 base, with 13 bases remaining between them. The CDR3 has 15 amino acids. DNA of the CDR3: TGTGCCAGAACTGACAGTGCTTCCTATAATTCACCCCTCCACTTT. As protein: CARTDSASYNSPLHF.

V usage is TRBV30 and J usage is TRBJ1-2; D is possibly TRBD1 (5 bases). Per the germline V gene, CDR1 is GTSNPN and CDR2 is SVGIG (reference sequence). CDR3 length: 14 amino acids. V dropped 1 base and J dropped 5 bases, with 14 bases sitting between them. The DNA of the CDR3 is TGTGCCTGGAGTGGGGTCGACAGAGCGTATGGCTACACCTTC. Amino acid sequence: CAWSGVDRAYGYTF.